The rows below give T cell receptor beta chains drawn from one sample of a study of metastatic and nonmetastatic thyroid tumors. TCRdb re-analyzed the PCR reads through MiXCR. The table includes more than 9,500 clones, 25% to 30% detected once. The sample comprised tumor tissue. All receptors come from a female donor with papillary thyroid cancer or a benign thyroid nodule (not recorded which). Some clones in this sample may be carry-over from other donors' samples. Each CDR3 is given without its conserved first and last residue. Clone sizes are given selectively: once, few, many, or a class where the clone is expanded.

j_gene	v_gene	abundance	CDR3aa
TRBJ2-1	TRBV6-2/TRBV6-3	few	ASSPGPGAKSSYNEQF
TRBJ2-3	TRBV6-2/TRBV6-3	.	ASSGLENVNTQY
TRBJ2-3	TRBV27	.	ASCFRGLGSDTQY
TRBJ1-1	TRBV30	many	AWSVLGEAF
TRBJ2-7	TRBV20-1	medium-sized	SARGPHGGYEQY
TRBJ1-1	TRBV24-1	few	ATARLTGKNTEAF
TRBJ2-7	TRBV20-1	few	SARIPRGDEQY
TRBJ2-1	TRBV7-3	.	ASSLRGLAGTTSANEQF
TRBJ2-1	TRBV6-6	few	ASSYSAGGGEQF
TRBJ2-2	TRBV30	many	AWRVGGANTGELF
TRBJ2-4	TRBV5-4	many	ASSPGEVNLAKNIQY
TRBJ2-1	TRBV2	medium-sized	ASSRSGLGNNEQF
TRBJ1-3	TRBV4-1	.	ASSQEDRIGNTIY
TRBJ1-2	TRBV6-5	medium-sized	ASSYAAQYGYT
TRBJ1-1	TRBV19	many	ASSYGGRGAF
TRBJ1-1	TRBV2	few	ASSDHSGTGLEAF
TRBJ2-7	TRBV5-5	.	ASSSWGDFGEQY
TRBJ1-3	TRBV6-6	.	ASSYGDRAVGTIY
TRBJ2-7	TRBV4-2	many	ASSQVDLGGYEQY
TRBJ1-2	TRBV28	.	ASSSGQGVGGYT
TRBJ1-6	TRBV28	few	ASSLLGDSPLH
TRBJ1-5	TRBV20-1	medium-sized	SAVDEGDQPQH
TRBJ1-5	TRBV20-1	.	SARLEEGQPQH
TRBJ1-6	TRBV5-1	.	ASSKKLTGGGDSPLH
TRBJ1-5	TRBV28	many	ASRLQGGDQPQH
TRBJ1-1	TRBV7-9	medium-sized	ASSLDRHTEAF
TRBJ1-1	TRBV20-1	once	SASTGRVTEAF
TRBJ2-7	TRBV5-6	many	ASSGRGARTYEQY
TRBJ2-7	TRBV7-9	.	ASSSGTAPYEQY
TRBJ2-7	TRBV20-1	medium-sized	SATVQGYEQY
TRBJ2-2	TRBV25-1	.	ASSAGELF
TRBJ2-2	TRBV30	.	ACQRGNTGELF
TRBJ2-3	TRBV20-1	many	SPCRDGRGSDTQY
TRBJ2-7	TRBV30	.	AWMSTVLGEQY
TRBJ2-3	TRBV6-4	few	ASSDSSGGTDTQY
TRBJ1-1	TRBV12-3/TRBV12-4	many	ASSFRGGEAF
TRBJ2-2	TRBV2	.	ASSGLQGAAGELF
TRBJ1-1	TRBV3-1	many	ASSLTRTVEAF
TRBJ1-6	TRBV30	.	AWGGDSPLH
TRBJ2-7	TRBV6-5	.	ASSYLDSHYEQY
TRBJ2-7	TRBV11-2	large	ASSPIAGGGEQY
TRBJ2-1	TRBV9	many	ASSVGTSSDEQF
TRBJ2-7	TRBV5-1	medium-sized	ASSYAGTSYEQY
TRBJ2-2	TRBV3-2	.	ASSPGTELTSGTGTGELF
TRBJ2-5	TRBV5-1	.	ASSLYGRVVETQY
TRBJ1-4	TRBV24-1	large	ATSDNQGNEKLF
TRBJ1-2	TRBV30	.	AWSNLQGVYGYT
TRBJ2-1	TRBV20-1	.	SAREVVRGDNEQF